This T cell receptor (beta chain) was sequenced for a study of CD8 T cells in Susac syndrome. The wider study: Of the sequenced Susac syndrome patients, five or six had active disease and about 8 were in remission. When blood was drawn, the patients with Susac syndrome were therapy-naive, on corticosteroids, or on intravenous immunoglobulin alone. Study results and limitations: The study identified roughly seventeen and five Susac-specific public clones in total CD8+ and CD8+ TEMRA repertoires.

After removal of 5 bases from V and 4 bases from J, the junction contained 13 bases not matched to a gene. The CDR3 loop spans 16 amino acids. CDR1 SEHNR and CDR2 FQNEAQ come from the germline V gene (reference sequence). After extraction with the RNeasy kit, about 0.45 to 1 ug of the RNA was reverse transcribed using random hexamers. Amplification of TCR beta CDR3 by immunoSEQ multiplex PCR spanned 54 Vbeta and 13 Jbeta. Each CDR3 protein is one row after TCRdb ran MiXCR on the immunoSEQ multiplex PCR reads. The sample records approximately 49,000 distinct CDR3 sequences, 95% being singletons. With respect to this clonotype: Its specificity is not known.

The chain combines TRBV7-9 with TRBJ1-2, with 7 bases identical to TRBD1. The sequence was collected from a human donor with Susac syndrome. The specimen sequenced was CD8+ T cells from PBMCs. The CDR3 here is CASSLDSTGVSYGYTF. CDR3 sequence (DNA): TGTGCCAGCAGCCTGGATTCAACAGGGGTATCCTATGGCTACACCTTC.